This TCR beta chain originates from a study of T cells after yellow fever vaccination. The overall study: Low-cell-number fractions were prepared with SMART-Seq v4 Ultra Low Input. The study's findings and limits: In FACS-sorted repertoires, abundant clonotypes from the bulk population could appear as contaminants.

It was through 5'RACE template switching that TCR cDNA was made, with a universal primer site and UMIs added. A single record per CDR3 protein comes from TCRdb applying MiXCR to the 5' RACE reads. Among nearly 70,000 distinct CDR3 sequences listed, around 7% were seen once. This clonotype has at least ten counts. The antigen is not known. Trimming left V 2 bases short and J 0 bases short, with 17 bases between. The CDR3 is made up of 19 amino acids. Germline V gene lookup returns CDR1 MGHRA and CDR2 YSYEKL. The sample in question was CD8+ T cells sorted from PBMCs, obtained roughly 46 days after the first yellow fever vaccination. The origin of this receptor is a man aged 18 to 35 who received the YFV17D yellow fever vaccine. The chain carries TRBV4-1 and TRBJ2-6; possibly TRBD2 for D (5 bases). The CDR3 bases are TGCGCCAGCAGCCAACCTTCATCAGCGAGGGTCTCTGGGGCCAACGTCCTGACTTTC. Translation gives CASSQPSSARVSGANVLTF.